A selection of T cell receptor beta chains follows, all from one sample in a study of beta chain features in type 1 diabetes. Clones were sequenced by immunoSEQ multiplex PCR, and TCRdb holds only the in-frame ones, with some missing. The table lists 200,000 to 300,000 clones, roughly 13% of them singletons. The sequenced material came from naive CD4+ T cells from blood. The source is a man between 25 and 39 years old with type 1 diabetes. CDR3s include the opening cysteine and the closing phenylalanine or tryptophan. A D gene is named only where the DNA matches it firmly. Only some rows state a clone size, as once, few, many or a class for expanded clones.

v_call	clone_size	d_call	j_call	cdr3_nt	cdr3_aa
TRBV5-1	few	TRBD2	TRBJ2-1	TGCGCCAGCAGCTCCCTAGCGGGAGACAATGAGCAGTTCTTC	CASSSLAGDNEQFF
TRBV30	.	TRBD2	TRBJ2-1	TGTGCCTGGATCCAGGGACTAGCGGGGGGGGAGCAGTTCTTC	CAWIQGLAGGEQFF
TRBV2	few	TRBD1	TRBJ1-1	TGTGCCAGCAGTGCTCCCGGGACAGGCCTCAACGAAGCTTTCTTT	CASSAPGTGLNEAFF
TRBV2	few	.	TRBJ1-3	TGTGCCAGCAGTGCGGACTCAAACTCTGGAAACACCATATATTTT	CASSADSNSGNTIYF
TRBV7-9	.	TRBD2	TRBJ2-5	TGTGCCAGCAGCTTAGCGCGCGGGGGGGGAGAGACCCAGTACTTC	CASSLARGGGETQYF
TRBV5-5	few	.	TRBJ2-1	TGTGCCAGCAGCCACGACGGGAACAATGAGCAGTTCTTC	CASSHDGNNEQFF
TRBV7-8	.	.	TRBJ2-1	TGTGCCAGCAGCCCTTCTACCCCGAGTCTTGAGCAGTTCTTC	CASSPSTPSLEQFF
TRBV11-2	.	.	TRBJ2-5	TGTGCCAGCAGCTTAGATTATACGGCAGGAGAGACCCAGTACTTC	CASSLDYTAGETQYF
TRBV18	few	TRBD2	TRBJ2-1	TGTGCCAGCTCACCCGGCGGGAGGGTCACCTACAATGAGCAGTTCTTC	CASSPGGRVTYNEQFF
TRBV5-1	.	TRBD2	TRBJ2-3	TGCGCCAGCAGCCCACGGACTAGCGGGGGACCCACAGATACGCAGTATTTT	CASSPRTSGGPTDTQYF
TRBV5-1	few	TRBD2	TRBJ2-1	TGCGCCAGCAGCCGTTTAGCGGGGAACCCAGAGGAGCAGTTCTTC	CASSRLAGNPEEQFF
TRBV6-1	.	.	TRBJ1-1	TGTGCCAGCAGTGAACCCTTCCGGGGAGCCACTGAAGCTTTCTTT	CASSEPFRGATEAFF
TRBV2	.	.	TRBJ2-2	TGTGCCAGCAGGACCCGGGACTCCGGGGAGCTGTTTTTT	CASRTRDSGELFF
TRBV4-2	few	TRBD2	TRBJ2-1	TGTGCCAGCAGCCATCCTAGCGGGAGCCATGGCAATGAGCAGTTCTTC	CASSHPSGSHGNEQFF
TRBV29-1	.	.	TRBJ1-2	TGCAGCGCCGTGCAGGTTAACTATGGCTACACCTTC	CSAVQVNYGYTF
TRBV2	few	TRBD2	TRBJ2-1	TGTGCCAGCAGAAAACTAGCGGGGGTTGGCAATGAGCAGTTCTTC	CASRKLAGVGNEQFF
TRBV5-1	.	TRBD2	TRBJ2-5	TGCGCCAGCAGCTTGAGTCTTTCCGGCGGGGGACTACTCCAAGAGACCCAGTACTTC	CASSLSLSGGGLLQETQYF
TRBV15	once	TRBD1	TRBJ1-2	TGTGCCACCAGCAGAGATAGGGGGCAGAACTATGGCTACACCTTC	CATSRDRGQNYGYTF
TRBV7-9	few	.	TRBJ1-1	TGTGCCAGCAGCTGGACTGAGGAAGCTTTCTTT	CASSWTEEAFF
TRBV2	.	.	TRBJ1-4	TGTGCCAGCACAGGCCAGGGCAACCCTAATGAAAAACTGTTTTTT	CASTGQGNPNEKLFF
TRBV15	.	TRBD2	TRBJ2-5	TGTGCCACCAGCAGACACAGACTAGCGGGGCAAGAGACCCAGTACTTC	CATSRHRLAGQETQYF
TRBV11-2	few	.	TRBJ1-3	TGTGCCAGCAGCTTAGGAGAAAACACCATATATTTT	CASSLGENTIYF
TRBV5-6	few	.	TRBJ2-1	TGTGCCAGCAGCTTAAGTCCCAGCTCCTACAATGAGCAGTTCTTC	CASSLSPSSYNEQFF
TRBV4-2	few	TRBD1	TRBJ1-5	TGTGCCAGCAGCCAAGATTACGGGACAGGGGCGTTTCAGCCCCAGCATTTT	CASSQDYGTGAFQPQHF
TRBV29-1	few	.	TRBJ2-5	TGCAGCGTTGAACGGCCTCCTGGGGGGGAGACCCAGTACTTC	CSVERPPGGETQYF
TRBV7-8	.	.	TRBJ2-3	TGTGCCAGCAGCTTATTCGGCGGGAGCACAGATACGCAGTATTTT	CASSLFGGSTDTQYF
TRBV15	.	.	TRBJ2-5	TGTGCCACCAGCCCCGACGGGGACTTCCCCGTGGAGACCCAGTACTTC	CATSPDGDFPVETQYF
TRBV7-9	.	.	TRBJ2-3	TGTGCCAGCAGCCCCCCTCCCAGACAGCGAAGCACAGATACGCAGTATTTT	CASSPPPRQRSTDTQYF
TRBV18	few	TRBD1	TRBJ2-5	TGTGCCAGCTCACCTACAGGGGATGCAGAGACCCAGTACTTC	CASSPTGDAETQYF